This TCR beta chain was found in a study of T cell repertoires in cytomegalovirus infection. TCRdb called the reads again in MiXCR, with one record for every CDR3 protein. Of around 450,000 distinct CDR3 sequences listed, about 33% are singletons. V shed 3 bases and J shed 1 base, with 6 bases lying between them. The CDR3 covers 13 residues. Germline CDR1 and CDR2: LNHDA and SQIVND (reference sequence). The chain links TRBV19 to TRBJ1-1; D remains unclear. This TCR came from a human donor in good health (CMV status not recorded). Some clones in this sample may be carry-over from other donors' samples. What was sequenced was PBMCs. The CDR3 DNA reads as TGTGCCAGTAGTATCTCAGGGAACACTGAAGCTTTCTTT. Amino acid sequence: CASSISGNTEAFF.